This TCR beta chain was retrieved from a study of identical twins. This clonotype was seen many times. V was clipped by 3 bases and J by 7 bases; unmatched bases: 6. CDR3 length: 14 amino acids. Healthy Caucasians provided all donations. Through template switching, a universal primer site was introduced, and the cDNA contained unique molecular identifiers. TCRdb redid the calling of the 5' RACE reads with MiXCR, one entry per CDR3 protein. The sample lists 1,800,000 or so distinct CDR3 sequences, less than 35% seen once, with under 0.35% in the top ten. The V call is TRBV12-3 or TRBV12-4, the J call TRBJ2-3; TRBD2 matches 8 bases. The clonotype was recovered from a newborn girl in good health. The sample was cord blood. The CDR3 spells CASSFRAGVNTQYF. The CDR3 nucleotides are TGTGCCAGCAGTTTCAGAGCGGGAGTAAATACGCAGTATTTT.